This T cell receptor beta chain is drawn from a study of T cells after yellow fever vaccination (dated by TCRdb to between 2019 and 2020). About the full investigation: The SMART-Seq v4 Ultra Low Input RNA kit was used to prepare libraries from fractions with low cell numbers. To follow T-cell clones before and after primary and booster YFV17D yellow fever vaccination, bulk TCR alpha and beta repertoires were sequenced over time. The cohort comprised two healthy male donors, one aged 18 to 30 and one aged 30 to 40 years. Blood samples were taken at several timepoints before and after primary and secondary immunization, and bulk PBMC replicates and cell subsets were isolated. On the study overall, not on this receptor specifically: Computational filtering was required because FACS-sorted repertoires could contain abundant contaminating clonotypes from the bulk population. The study included only two donors, which limits how far the findings can be generalized. Most clones expanded after primary vaccination (almost 97% of CD4 and roughly 88% of CD8) were re-detected after the booster, suggesting that broad memory maintenance occurred. A small fraction of clonotypes showed up in both the CD4 and CD8 compartments, probably as a result of convergent recombination. The secondary T-cell response was weaker than the primary response but faster, peaking on day 5 instead of day 15.

Read against the paper, the sample's treatment or condition label means: live attenuated yellow fever vaccine strain. At each blood-draw timepoint, two biological replicates of bulk PBMCs were collected. PBMCs were isolated from peripheral blood using a standard Ficoll-Paque protocol. TriZol was used to extract RNA from bulk PBMCs, CD4 and CD8 fractions, and dextramer-positive and dextramer-negative fractions. There are 18 amino acids in the CDR3, from cysteine to phenylalanine inclusive. The retained sequence is limited to the CDR3, 54 bases, with the frame set at the first base. TCR cDNA was synthesized by 5'RACE template switching, through which a universal primer site and unique molecular identifiers were introduced. cDNA synthesis was primed from both the TCR alpha and TCR beta constant segments. Library amplification involved two PCR steps, and the second step added sample barcodes and sequencing adapters. Sequencing of libraries was performed on Illumina HiSeq 2500 (2x100 bp) or NovaSeq (2x150 bp). The source study handled its data this way. MIGEC was used to demultiplex reads and collapse the reads into UMI consensus sequences, and MiXCR was used for V(D)J alignment. Using edgeR on replicate PBMC samples, clonotypes were called vaccine-responding if FDR was below 0.01 and the log2 fold change was above 5 up to day 15. Bulk clonotypes were assigned CD4 or CD8 identity according to which sequenced CD4 or CD8 repertoire held them at higher abundance. Using fastp at Q25 and MiXCR, TCRdb reprocessed the public reads and kept productive beta chains. Each CDR3 protein appears once, grouped with its most common genes and DNA. What appears here as the V and J calls and clone size reflects TCRdb's work, not the paper's. The sample table contains a few hundred thousand distinct CDR3 sequences; only one count was recorded for roughly 7% of them. The ten biggest clones cover 15% to 20% of the sample.

This clonotype was seen at least ten times. Its antigen target is currently unknown. Within one base of it there is no much larger clone, and no base qualities were kept. The chain uses TRBV21-1 and TRBJ2-3; the DNA was not used to check the table's D call, TRBD1. TRBV21-1 is a pseudogene locus. The sample consisted of PBMCs, taken roughly 47 days after the first yellow fever vaccination. The sequence was collected from a man in his late teens or twenties who received the YFV17D yellow fever vaccine. The nucleotide sequence reads TGTGCCAGCAGCAAAGTTTACGTTACTAATCGGCCCCGCGGTACGCAGTATTTT. This sequence encodes CASSKVYVTNRPRGTQYF.